A single TCR beta chain is shown here with its context. Antigen specificity is unknown. Each sample had 9 x 10^4 or so TCR templates assayed. Only in-frame clones appear in the TCRdb table, and some are missing; sequencing was by immunoSEQ multiplex PCR. The table has more than 95,000 clones, about 93% seen once. Per the germline V gene, CDR1 is LGHNA and CDR2 is YSLEER. Trimming removed 1 base from V and 5 bases from J, with 6 bases in between. This CDR3 has 13 amino acids. These data come from a study of siplizumab effects on memory and regulatory T cells. Study-level points and caveats: Mappable CD4+ clones that were alloreactive averaged approximately 69% Treg-derived with siplizumab versus approximately 29% in controls. Sequences below about 10^-5 frequency were poorly captured, and few alloreactive clones mapped to unstimulated subsets. Roughly 80-95% of proliferating CD4+ or CD8+ clones defied assignment to a naive or memory phenotype.

Sequencing was performed on Tregs sorted from blood. The sequence came from a human donor in good health. The chain is built from TRBV4-3 and TRBJ2-1; no clear D gene. The CDR3 DNA reads as TGCGCCAGCAGCCAAGGACCTAACAATGAGCAGTTCTTC. Amino acid sequence: CASSQGPNNEQFF.